This passage covers 17 T cell receptor beta chains from one sample sequenced in a study of identical twins. TCRdb passed the 5' RACE reads through MiXCR, listing each CDR3 protein once. The sample has 350,000 to 400,000 distinct CDR3 sequences; roughly 10% are singletons. The sample comprised naive T cells sorted from blood. Receptors were obtained from a woman aged 45-65 years in good health.

A few counts support this clonotype. The chain employs TRBV27 and TRBJ2-2; D remains unclear. Germline V CDR1 and CDR2: MNHEY, SMNVEV (reference sequence). The germline V and J ends were trimmed by 2 bases and 4 bases, with 14 bases remaining between them. The CDR3 covers 16 residues. CDR3 amino acids: CASSLGPLILTGELFF. CDR3 nucleotide sequence: TGTGCCAGCAGTTTAGGACCCCTCATTCTCACCGGGGAGCTGTTTTTT.

This clonotype was observed many times. The V call is TRBV3-1, the J call TRBJ2-1; TRBD2 matches at 14 bases. CDR1 is LGHDT and CDR2 is YNNKEL in the germline V gene (reference sequence). This CDR3 has 17 amino acids. Trimming took 5 bases from V and 6 from J; bases not matched to a gene: 9. Written as DNA, the CDR3 is TGTGCCAGCAGCATGACTAGCGGGAGGGCCGGTTCCAATGAGCAGTTCTTC. Protein: CASSMTSGRAGSNEQFF.

This chain uses TRBV11-2 with TRBJ2-1; D remains ambiguous. Between the trimmed V and J ends, which lost 0 bases and 13 bases, there was a span of 13 bases. The germline V gene encodes CDR1 SGHAT and CDR2 FQNNGV. CDR3 length: 13 amino acids. In nucleotides, the CDR3 is TGTGCCAGCAGCTTAGAACCCACGGGCGAACAGTTCTTC. Protein product: CASSLEPTGEQFF.

Regarding this clonotype: This clone may be a read error of a much larger clone one base away. This chain uses TRBV4-1 with TRBJ1-5; 8 bases map to TRBD1. The CDR3 runs to 15 residues. Germline-derived CDR1 and CDR2 are MGHRA and YSYEKL. CDR3 residues: CPSSQDRQGYQPQHF. DNA for the CDR3: TGCCCCAGCAGCCAAGATAGACAGGGGTATCAGCCCCAGCATTTT.

V gene TRBV12-3 or TRBV12-4 combines with J gene TRBJ2-1, with TRBD2 as a possible D gene (6 bases). The CDR3 loop spans 15 amino acids. V lost 6 bases and J 4 bases, leaving 16 bases between the germline ends. CDR3 bases: TGTGCCAGCAGCTCGTCGGTCAGCGGGTACAATGAGCAGTTCTTC. Translated: CASSSSVSGYNEQFF.

The V call is TRBV5-6, the J call TRBJ2-7, with no clear D. Germline-derived CDR1 and CDR2 are SGHDT and YYEEEE. V lost 0 bases and J 6 bases, leaving 7 bases between the germline ends. This CDR3 has 12 residues. The CDR3 is CASSLETLEQYF. CDR3 in DNA: TGTGCCAGCAGCTTGGAGACCCTCGAGCAGTACTTC.

This clonotype was detected a few times. The genes are TRBV3-1 and TRBJ2-3; the D is unclear. CDR1 LGHDT and CDR2 YNNKEL come from the germline V gene (reference sequence). This CDR3 region has 14 residues. Trimming took 0 bases from V and 8 from J, leaving 12 bases between them. The CDR3 bases are TGTGCCAGCAGCCAAGATCAGACATGGGGTACGCAGTATTTT. Translating it yields CASSQDQTWGTQYF.

This clonotype came up a few times. J is TRBJ2-6 and V is TRBV12-3 or TRBV12-4, with D tentatively TRBD2 (5 bases). V gave up 1 base and J gave up 4 bases, with 14 bases separating them. The CDR3 loop spans 17 amino acids. The CDR3 here is CASSLGPGVSGANVLTF. The CDR3 nucleotides read TGTGCCAGCAGTTTAGGCCCCGGGGTCTCGGGGGCCAACGTCCTGACTTTC.

The genes are TRBV20-1 and TRBJ2-1; D not resolved. The CDR3 is made up of 16 amino acids. Germline V gives CDR1 DFQATT, CDR2 SNEGSKA (reference sequence). V shed 2 bases and J shed 4 bases, with 18 bases lying between them. This CDR3 reads CSARRVLEPRYNEQFF. The CDR3 DNA sequence: TGCAGTGCTAGAAGGGTGTTGGAGCCCCGGTACAATGAGCAGTTCTTC.

This clonotype was found many times. This chain links TRBV4-1 with TRBJ1-2; 10 bases agree with TRBD1. The CDR3 is 15 amino acids. Germline-derived CDR1 and CDR2 are MGHRA and YSYEKL. V shed 3 bases and J 6 bases; nucleotides not matched to a gene: 7. The CDR3 bases are TGCGCCAGCAGCCAGGTCACCGGGACAGGGGATGGCTACACCTTC. The encoded protein is CASSQVTGTGDGYTF.

The CDR3 reads CASSQDSGLIAKNIQYF. In DNA, the CDR3 is TGCGCCAGCAGTCAGGATAGCGGGCTTATAGCCAAAAACATTCAGTACTTC. The V and J genes are TRBV5-1 and TRBJ2-4, with 7 bases aligning to TRBD2. With 5 bases clipped from V and 0 bases from J, the junction kept 11 bases outside the gene matches. The length of the CDR3 is 17 residues. The V gene's germline CDR1 is SGHRS and CDR2 YFSETQ.

This clonotype was seen more than once but under ten times. The V call is TRBV20-1, the J call TRBJ2-1, with 12 positions matching TRBD2. Germline CDR1 and CDR2: DFQATT and SNEGSKA (reference sequence). The junction had 14 bases not matched to a gene; V was cut back by 0 bases and J by 11 bases. The CDR3 loop spans 17 amino acids. The CDR3 region is CSARDQGPSGRAGQQFF. The CDR3, as DNA: TGCAGTGCTAGAGATCAAGGCCCTAGCGGGAGGGCCGGTCAGCAGTTCTTC.

The table lists this clonotype with a few counts. V is TRBV12-3 or TRBV12-4 and J is TRBJ2-1, with 13 bases that match TRBD2. After removal of 5 bases from V and 5 bases from J, the junction contained 6 bases not matched to a gene. This CDR3 region has 16 residues. Here the CDR3 DNA reads TGTGCCAGCAGTGGGGAGGGACTAGCGGGAAACAATGAGCAGTTCTTC. Residues: CASSGEGLAGNNEQFF.

This clonotype was seen at least ten times. This sequence joins TRBV20-1 and TRBJ2-7, with 10 nucleotides matching TRBD2. The length of the CDR3 is 14 residues. Trimming removed 3 bases from V and 3 bases from J; junction bases left unmatched: 5. Germline V lookup: CDR1 DFQATT, CDR2 SNEGSKA (reference sequence). The CDR3 DNA sequence: TGCAGTGCTAGGTCTAGCGGGAGACTCTACGAGCAGTACTTC. It encodes CSARSSGRLYEQYF.

This clonotype has a handful of counts. The chain couples TRBV7-8 to TRBJ2-1, with 10 bases identical to TRBD2. The CDR3 consists of 16 residues. Trimming at V came to 5 bases and at J to 3 bases, leaving 7 bases not matched to a gene. Germline lookup yields CDR1 SGHVS and CDR2 FQNEAQ. CDR3 nucleotides: TGTGCCAGCAGCCTCATGCCTAGCGGGAGCTACAATGAGCAGTTCTTC. The encoded protein is CASSLMPSGSYNEQFF. Together with reference TRBV7-8 and TRBJ2-1, the CDR3 gives the full variable domain: GAGVSQSPRYKVAKRGQDVALRCDPISGHVSLFWYQQALGQGPEFLTYFQNEAQLDKSGLPSDRFFAERPEGSVSTLKIQRTQQEDSAVYLCASSLMPSGSYNEQFFGPGTRLTVL.

The chain uses TRBV7-2 and TRBJ2-3; 11 bases are shared with TRBD2. From germline, CDR1 is SGHTA and CDR2 FQGNSA. The CDR3 runs to 16 residues. V lost 5 bases, J lost 1 base, and 5 bases stayed unmatched. The CDR3 nucleotides are TGTGCCAGCAGCACCATAGCGGGAGGGGGCACAGATACGCAGTATTTT. It translates to CASSTIAGGGTDTQYF.

This clonotype was counted between two and nine times. As DNA, the CDR3 is TGTGCCAGCAGCGCCGGAAGGATTGACACTGAAGCTTTCTTT. Its translation is CASSAGRIDTEAFF. The rearrangement links TRBV5-5 to TRBJ1-1; no definite D call. The CDR3 totals 14 residues. V lost 4 bases and J 3 bases, leaving 13 bases between the germline ends. Germline loops: CDR1 SGHKS, CDR2 YYEKEE (reference sequence). Full variable domain (missing parts from reference TRBV5-5 and TRBJ1-1): DAGVTQSPTHLIKTRGQQVTLRCSPISGHKSVSWYQQVLGQGPQFIFQYYEKEERGRGNFPDRFSARQFPNYSSELNVNALLLGDSALYLCASSAGRIDTEAFFGQGTRLTVV.